The source of this T cell receptor (beta chain) is a study of vaccination and CD4 T cells after COVID-19. Across the whole study: The study collected post-vaccine samples a median around 77 days after dose two, with a range of 14 to 241. Stimulation of the cells used overlapping spike peptide pools from SARS-CoV-2 and from the common cold coronaviruses HCoV-NL63, HCoV-OC43 and HCoV-229E. Controls used CEFX viral epitopes (positive), HIV-1 Nef peptides (negative), or no peptide.

Described treatment: roughly 10-day PBMC culture with coronavirus spike peptide pools or control peptides (ViraFEST assay). On this clonotype: The antigen remains unidentified.

Trimming removed 6 bases from V and 1 base from J; junction bases left unmatched: 12. The CDR3 has 16 residues. Per the germline V gene, CDR1 is DFQATT and CDR2 is SNEGSKA (reference sequence). The assay that was used to sequence DNA from cultured CD4+ T cells was the Oncomine TCR Beta short-read assay. In TCRdb, the PCR reads were re-called with MiXCR into one record per CDR3 protein. The data show 20,000 to 25,000 distinct CDR3 sequences, about half seen once. What was sequenced was CD4+ T cells from blood, cultured in vitro. The J gene is TRBJ1-1, the V gene TRBV20-1; TRBD1 matches at 9 bases. This clonotype originated in a human donor who had recovered from COVID-19. The CDR3 region is CSAPPGQGGGNTEAFF. In nucleotides, the CDR3 is TGCAGTGCCCCACCGGGACAGGGAGGCGGGAACACTGAAGCTTTCTTT.